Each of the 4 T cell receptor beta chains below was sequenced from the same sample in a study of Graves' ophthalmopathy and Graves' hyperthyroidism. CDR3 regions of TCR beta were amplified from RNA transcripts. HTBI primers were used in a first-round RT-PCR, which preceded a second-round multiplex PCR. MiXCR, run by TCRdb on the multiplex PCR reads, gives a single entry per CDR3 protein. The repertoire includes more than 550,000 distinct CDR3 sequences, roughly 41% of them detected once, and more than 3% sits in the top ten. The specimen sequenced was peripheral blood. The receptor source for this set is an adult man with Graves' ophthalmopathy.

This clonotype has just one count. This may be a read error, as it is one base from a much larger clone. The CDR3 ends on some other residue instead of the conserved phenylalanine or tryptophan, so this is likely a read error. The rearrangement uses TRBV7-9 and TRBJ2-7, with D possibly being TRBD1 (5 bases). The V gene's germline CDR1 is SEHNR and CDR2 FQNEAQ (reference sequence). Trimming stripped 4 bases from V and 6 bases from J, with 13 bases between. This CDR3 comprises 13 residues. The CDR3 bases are TGTGCCAGCAGCTGGGGCGGAAGTGGCGAGCAGTACTCC. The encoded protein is CASSWGGSGEQYS.

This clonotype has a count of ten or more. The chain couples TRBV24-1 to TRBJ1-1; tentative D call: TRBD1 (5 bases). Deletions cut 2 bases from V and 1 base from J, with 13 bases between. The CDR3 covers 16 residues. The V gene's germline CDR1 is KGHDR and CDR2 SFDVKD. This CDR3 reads CATSDSRGRGNTEAFF. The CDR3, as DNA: TGTGCCACCAGTGATTCCCGGGGGAGGGGGAACACTGAAGCTTTCTTT.

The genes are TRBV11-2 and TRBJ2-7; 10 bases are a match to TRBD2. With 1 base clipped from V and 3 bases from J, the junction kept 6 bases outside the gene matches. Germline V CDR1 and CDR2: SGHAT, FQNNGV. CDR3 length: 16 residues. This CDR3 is CASSLGTSGAYYEQYF. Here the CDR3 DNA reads TGTGCCAGCAGCTTAGGTACTAGCGGGGCCTACTACGAGCAGTACTTC.

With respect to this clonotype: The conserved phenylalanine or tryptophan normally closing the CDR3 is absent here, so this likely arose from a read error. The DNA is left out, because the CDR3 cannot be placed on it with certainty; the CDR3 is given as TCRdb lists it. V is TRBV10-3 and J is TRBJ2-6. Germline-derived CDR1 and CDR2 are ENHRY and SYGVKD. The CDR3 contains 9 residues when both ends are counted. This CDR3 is CAISESGLA.